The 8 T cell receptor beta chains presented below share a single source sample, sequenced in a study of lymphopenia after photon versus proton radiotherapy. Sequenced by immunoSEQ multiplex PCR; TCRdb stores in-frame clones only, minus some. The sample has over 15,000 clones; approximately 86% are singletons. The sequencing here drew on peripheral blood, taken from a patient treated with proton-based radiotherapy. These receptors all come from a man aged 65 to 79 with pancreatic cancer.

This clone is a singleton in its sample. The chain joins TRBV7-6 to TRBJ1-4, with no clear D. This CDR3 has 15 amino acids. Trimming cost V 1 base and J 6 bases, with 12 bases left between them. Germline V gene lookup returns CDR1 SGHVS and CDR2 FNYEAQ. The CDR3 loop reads CASSLGTVPDEKLFF. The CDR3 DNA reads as TGTGCCAGCAGCTTAGGGACCGTCCCCGATGAAAAACTGTTTTTT.

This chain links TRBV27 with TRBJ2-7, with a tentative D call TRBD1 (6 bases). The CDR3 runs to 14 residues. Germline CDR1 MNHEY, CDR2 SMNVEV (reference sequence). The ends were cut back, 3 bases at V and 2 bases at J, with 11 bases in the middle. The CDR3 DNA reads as TGTGCCAGCAGTTTTCGTCACAGGGCCTACGAGCAGTACTTC. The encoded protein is CASSFRHRAYEQYF.

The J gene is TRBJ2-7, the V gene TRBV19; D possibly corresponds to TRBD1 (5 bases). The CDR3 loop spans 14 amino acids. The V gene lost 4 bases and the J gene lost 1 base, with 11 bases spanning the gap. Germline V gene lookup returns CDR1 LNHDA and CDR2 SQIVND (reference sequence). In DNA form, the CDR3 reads TGTGCCAGTAGTACCTACAGGAAATCCTACGAGCAGTACTTC. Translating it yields CASSTYRKSYEQYF.

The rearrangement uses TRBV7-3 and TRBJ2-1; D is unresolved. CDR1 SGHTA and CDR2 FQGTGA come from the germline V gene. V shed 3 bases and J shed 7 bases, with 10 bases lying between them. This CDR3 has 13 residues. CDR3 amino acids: CASSFGVDNEQFF. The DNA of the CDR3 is TGTGCCAGCAGCTTCGGTGTGGATAATGAGCAGTTCTTC.

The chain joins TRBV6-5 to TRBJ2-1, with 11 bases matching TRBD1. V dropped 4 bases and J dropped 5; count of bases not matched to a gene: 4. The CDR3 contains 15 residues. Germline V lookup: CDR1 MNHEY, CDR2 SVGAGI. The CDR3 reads CASSFSDRGHNEQFF. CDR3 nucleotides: TGTGCCAGCAGTTTCTCGGACAGGGGGCACAATGAGCAGTTCTTC.

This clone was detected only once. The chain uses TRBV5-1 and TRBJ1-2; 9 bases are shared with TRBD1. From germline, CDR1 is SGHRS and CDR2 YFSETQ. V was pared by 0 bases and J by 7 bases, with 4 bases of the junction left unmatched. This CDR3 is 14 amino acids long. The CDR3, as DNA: TGCGCCAGCAGCTTGGGGGACAGGGCTGGTGGCTACACCTTC. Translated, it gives CASSLGDRAGGYTF. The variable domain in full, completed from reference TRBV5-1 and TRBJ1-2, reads KAGVTQTPRYLIKTRGQQVTLSCSPISGHRSVSWYQQTPGQGLQFLFEYFSETQRNKGNFPGRFSGRQFSNSRSEMNVSTLELGDSALYLCASSLGDRAGGYTFGSGTRLTVV.

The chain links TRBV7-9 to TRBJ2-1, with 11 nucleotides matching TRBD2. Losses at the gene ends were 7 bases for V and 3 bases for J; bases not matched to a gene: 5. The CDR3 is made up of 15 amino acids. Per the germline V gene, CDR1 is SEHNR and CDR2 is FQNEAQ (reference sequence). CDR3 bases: TGTGCCAGCACCGCGGGACTAGCGGTCTACAATGAGCAGTTCTTC. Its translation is CASTAGLAVYNEQFF.

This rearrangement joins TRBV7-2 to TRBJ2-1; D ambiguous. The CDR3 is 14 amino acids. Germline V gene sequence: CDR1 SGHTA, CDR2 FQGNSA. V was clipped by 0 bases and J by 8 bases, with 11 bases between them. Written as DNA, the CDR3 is TGTGCCAGCAGCTTAGCAATAGGGAAGCATGAGCAGTTCTTC. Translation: CASSLAIGKHEQFF.